These T cell receptor beta chains were read from a single sample in a study of naive and memory T cell subsets. Using its own MiXCR run on the UMI-ligation and nested PCR reads, TCRdb lists one record per CDR3 protein. The sample holds approximately 89,000 distinct CDR3 sequences, about 7% seen once. Sequences were obtained from central memory CD4+ T cells from blood. Receptors originate from a human donor in good health. Each CDR3 is given with its conserved first and last residue. Each record gives: J gene, D gene, V gene, CDR3 protein. D genes are given only for firm matches.

J: TRBJ1-1
D: NA
V: TRBV2
CDR3: CASSFLQVNAEAFF

J: TRBJ2-5
D: TRBD2
V: TRBV7-9
CDR3: CASSRVTSGQETQYF

J: TRBJ2-6
D: NA
V: TRBV3-1
CDR3: CASSHGQLRAKVLTF

J: TRBJ2-7
D: NA
V: TRBV7-2
CDR3: CASSLVRPSAKWDEQYF

J: TRBJ2-1
D: NA
V: TRBV29-1
CDR3: CSVGRINNEQFF

J: TRBJ2-7
D: NA
V: TRBV19
CDR3: CASSIPGLRDEQYF

J: TRBJ2-3
D: TRBD2
V: TRBV20-1
CDR3: CSGKREGRDTQYF

J: TRBJ2-5
D: NA
V: TRBV30
CDR3: CAWSLLLETQYF

J: TRBJ1-2
D: NA
V: TRBV5-6
CDR3: CASSLIGYGYTF

J: TRBJ2-7
D: NA
V: TRBV3-1
CDR3: CASSQGSSYEQYF

J: TRBJ2-7
D: NA
V: TRBV5-1
CDR3: CASSAGTPRMGEQYF

J: TRBJ2-7
D: TRBD2
V: TRBV10-3
CDR3: CAISESSTGTSGRRWYF

J: TRBJ2-7
D: TRBD2
V: TRBV20-1
CDR3: CSAATSRASYEQYF

J: TRBJ2-3
D: NA
V: TRBV29-1
CDR3: CSVEVTSTDTQYF

J: TRBJ1-3
D: NA
V: TRBV6-5
CDR3: CASSRGYRSSGNTIYF

J: TRBJ1-4
D: NA
V: TRBV18
CDR3: CASSPGQPLGRANEKLFF

J: TRBJ1-5
D: NA
V: TRBV18
CDR3: CASSPPEMGEHQPQHF

J: TRBJ2-3
D: TRBD2
V: TRBV6-1
CDR3: CASSGQWTSGVFTDTQYF

J: TRBJ1-1
D: NA
V: TRBV19
CDR3: CASSMGRLNTEAFF

J: TRBJ2-3
D: NA
V: TRBV24-1
CDR3: CATSGGAVLTDTQYF

J: TRBJ1-1
D: NA
V: TRBV5-6
CDR3: CASSRGLADTEAFF

J: TRBJ1-2
D: NA
V: TRBV6-1
CDR3: CASSENLPRGRGAF

J: TRBJ2-2
D: NA
V: TRBV28
CDR3: CAGTGVTGELFF

J: TRBJ1-1
D: NA
V: TRBV7-8
CDR3: CASSLQTLNTEAFF

J: TRBJ1-1
D: NA
V: TRBV20-1
CDR3: CSVPPARYHTEAFF

J: TRBJ2-1
D: TRBD2
V: TRBV9
CDR3: CASSLIAGSSYNEQFF

J: TRBJ1-1
D: NA
V: TRBV6-1
CDR3: CASMIQLMNTEAFF

J: TRBJ2-2
D: NA
V: TRBV5-5
CDR3: CASSLLDGYTGELFF

J: TRBJ1-5
D: TRBD1
V: TRBV12-3/TRBV12-4
CDR3: CASSPRTGYSNQPQHF

J: TRBJ2-3
D: NA
V: TRBV5-1
CDR3: CASSLDLDTQYF

J: TRBJ2-5
D: NA
V: TRBV4-2
CDR3: CASSQDFGLAQYF

J: TRBJ2-1
D: NA
V: TRBV7-2
CDR3: CASRVNGGGTNEQFF

J: TRBJ2-1
D: TRBD2
V: TRBV9
CDR3: CASSGPGTSGRVKNEQFF

J: TRBJ2-7
D: NA
V: TRBV18
CDR3: CASSPPVQTEVNRLLF

J: TRBJ2-5
D: TRBD1
V: TRBV4-2
CDR3: CASSLQQGAGETQYF

J: TRBJ2-3
D: NA
V: TRBV5-6
CDR3: CASRLYRTTDTQYF

J: TRBJ2-1
D: TRBD2
V: TRBV24-1
CDR3: CATSDLGTSFNEQFF

J: TRBJ2-2
D: NA
V: TRBV7-8
CDR3: CASSEFLGSAGELFF

J: TRBJ2-3
D: NA
V: TRBV7-2
CDR3: CATANNRASTDTQYF

J: TRBJ1-1
D: NA
V: TRBV27
CDR3: CASSFKHTFTEAFF

J: TRBJ2-1
D: TRBD2
V: TRBV7-9
CDR3: CASSTILGLAGSNNEQFF

J: TRBJ2-2
D: NA
V: TRBV7-9
CDR3: CASSSRTVNTGELFF

J: TRBJ1-5
D: NA
V: TRBV7-2
CDR3: CASSFGRNQPQHF

J: TRBJ2-1
D: TRBD2
V: TRBV7-2
CDR3: CASSGQIAGGMNEQFF